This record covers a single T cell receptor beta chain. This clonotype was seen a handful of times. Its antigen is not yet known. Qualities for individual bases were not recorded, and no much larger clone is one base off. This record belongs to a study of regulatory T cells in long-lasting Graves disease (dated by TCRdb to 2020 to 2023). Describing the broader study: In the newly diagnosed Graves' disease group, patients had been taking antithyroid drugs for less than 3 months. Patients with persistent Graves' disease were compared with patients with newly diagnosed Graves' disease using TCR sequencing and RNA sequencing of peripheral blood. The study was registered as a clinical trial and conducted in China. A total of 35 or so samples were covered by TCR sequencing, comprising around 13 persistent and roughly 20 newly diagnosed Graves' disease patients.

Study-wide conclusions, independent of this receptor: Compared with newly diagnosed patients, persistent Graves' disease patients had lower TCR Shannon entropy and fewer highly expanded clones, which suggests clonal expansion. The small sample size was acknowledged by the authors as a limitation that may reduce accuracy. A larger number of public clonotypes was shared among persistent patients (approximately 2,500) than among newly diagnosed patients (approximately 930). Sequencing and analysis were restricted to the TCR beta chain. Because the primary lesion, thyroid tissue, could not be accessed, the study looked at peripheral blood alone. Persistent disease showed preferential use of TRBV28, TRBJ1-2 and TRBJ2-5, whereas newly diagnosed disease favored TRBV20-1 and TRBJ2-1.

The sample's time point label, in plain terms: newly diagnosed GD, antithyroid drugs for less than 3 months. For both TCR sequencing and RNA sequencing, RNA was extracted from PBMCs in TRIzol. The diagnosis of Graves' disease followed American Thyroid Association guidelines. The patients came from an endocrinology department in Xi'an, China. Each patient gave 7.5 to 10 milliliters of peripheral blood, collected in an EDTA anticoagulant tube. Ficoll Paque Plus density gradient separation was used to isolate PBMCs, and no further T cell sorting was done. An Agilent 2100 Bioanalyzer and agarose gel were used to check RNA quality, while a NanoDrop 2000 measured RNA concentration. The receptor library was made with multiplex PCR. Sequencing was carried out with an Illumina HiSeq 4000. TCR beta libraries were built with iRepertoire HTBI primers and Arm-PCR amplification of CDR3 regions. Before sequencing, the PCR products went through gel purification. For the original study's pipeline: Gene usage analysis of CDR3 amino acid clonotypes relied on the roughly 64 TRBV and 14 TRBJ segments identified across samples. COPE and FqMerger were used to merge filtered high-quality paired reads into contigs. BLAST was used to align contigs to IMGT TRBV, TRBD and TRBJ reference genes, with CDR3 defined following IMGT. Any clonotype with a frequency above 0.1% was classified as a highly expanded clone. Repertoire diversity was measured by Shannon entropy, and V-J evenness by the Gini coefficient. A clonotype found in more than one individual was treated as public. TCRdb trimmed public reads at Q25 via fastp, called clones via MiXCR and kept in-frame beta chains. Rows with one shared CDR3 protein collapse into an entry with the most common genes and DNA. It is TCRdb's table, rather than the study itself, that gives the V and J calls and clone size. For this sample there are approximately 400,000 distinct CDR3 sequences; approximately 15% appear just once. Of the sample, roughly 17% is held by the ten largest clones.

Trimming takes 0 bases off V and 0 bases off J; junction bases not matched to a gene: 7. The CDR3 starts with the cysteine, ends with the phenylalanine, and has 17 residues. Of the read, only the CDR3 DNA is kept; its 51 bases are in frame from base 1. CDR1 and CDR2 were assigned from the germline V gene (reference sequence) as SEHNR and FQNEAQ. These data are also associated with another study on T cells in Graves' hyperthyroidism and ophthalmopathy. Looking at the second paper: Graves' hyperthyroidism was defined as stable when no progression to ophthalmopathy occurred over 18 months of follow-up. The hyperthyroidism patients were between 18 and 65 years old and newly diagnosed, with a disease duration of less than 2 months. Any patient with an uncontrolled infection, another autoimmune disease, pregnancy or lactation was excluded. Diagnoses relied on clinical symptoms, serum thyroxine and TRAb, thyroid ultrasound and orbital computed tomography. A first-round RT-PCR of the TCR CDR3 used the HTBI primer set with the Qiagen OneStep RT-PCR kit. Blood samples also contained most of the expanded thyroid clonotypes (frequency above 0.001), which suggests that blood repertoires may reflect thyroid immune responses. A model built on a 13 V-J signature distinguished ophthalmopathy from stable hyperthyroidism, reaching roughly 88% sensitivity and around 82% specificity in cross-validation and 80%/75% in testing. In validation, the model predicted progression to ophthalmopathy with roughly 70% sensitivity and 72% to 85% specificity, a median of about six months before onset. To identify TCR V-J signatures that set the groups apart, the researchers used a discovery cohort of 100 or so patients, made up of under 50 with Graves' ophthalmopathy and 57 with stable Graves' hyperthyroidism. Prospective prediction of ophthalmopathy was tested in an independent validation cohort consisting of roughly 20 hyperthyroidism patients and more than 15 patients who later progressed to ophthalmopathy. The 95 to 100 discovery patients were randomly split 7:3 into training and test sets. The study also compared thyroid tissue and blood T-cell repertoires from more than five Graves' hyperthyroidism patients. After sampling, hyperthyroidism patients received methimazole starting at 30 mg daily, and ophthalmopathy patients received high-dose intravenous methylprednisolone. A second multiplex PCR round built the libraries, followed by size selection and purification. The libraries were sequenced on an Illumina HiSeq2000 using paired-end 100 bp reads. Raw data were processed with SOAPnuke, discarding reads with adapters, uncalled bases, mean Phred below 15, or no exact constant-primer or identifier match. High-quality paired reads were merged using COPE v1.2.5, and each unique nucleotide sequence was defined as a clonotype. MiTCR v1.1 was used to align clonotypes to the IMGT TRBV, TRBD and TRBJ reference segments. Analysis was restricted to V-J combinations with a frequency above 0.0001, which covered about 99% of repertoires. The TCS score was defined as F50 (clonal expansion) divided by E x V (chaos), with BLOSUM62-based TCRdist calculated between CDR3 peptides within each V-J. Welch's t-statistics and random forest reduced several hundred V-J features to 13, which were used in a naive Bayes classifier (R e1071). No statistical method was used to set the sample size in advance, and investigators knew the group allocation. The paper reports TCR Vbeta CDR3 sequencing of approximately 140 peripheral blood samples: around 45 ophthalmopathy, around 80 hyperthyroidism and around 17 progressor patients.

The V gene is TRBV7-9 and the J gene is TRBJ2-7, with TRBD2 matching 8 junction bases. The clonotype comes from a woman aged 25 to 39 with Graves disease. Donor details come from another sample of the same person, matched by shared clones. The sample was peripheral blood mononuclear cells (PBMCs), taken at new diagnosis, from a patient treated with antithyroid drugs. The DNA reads TGTGCCAGCAGCTTAGCCGGGGGGGGGCCATTCTCCTACGAGCAGTACTTC. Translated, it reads CASSLAGGGPFSYEQYF.